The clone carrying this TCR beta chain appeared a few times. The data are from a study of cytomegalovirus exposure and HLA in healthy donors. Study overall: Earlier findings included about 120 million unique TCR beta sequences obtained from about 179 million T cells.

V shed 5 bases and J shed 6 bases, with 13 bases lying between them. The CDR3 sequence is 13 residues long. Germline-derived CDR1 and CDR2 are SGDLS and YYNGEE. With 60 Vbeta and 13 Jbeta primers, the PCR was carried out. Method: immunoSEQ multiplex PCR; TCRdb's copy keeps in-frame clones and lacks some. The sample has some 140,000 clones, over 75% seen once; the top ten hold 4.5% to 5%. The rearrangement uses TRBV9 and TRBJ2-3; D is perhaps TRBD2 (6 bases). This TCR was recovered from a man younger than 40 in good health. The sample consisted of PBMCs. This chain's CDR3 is CASSDGLADTQYF. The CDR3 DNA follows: TGTGCCAGCAGTGACGGGCTAGCGGATACGCAGTATTTT.